This T cell receptor beta chain derives from a study of T cells in Graves' hyperthyroidism and ophthalmopathy. Study results and caveats: A model built on 13 V-J features separated ophthalmopathy from stable hyperthyroidism. Model output signaled ophthalmopathy a median approximately 6 months ahead of onset.

TCR beta CDR3 sequences were amplified from RNA transcripts. Primed by the HTBI set, a first-round RT-PCR was run on the TCR CDR3. Via MiXCR, TCRdb re-called the multiplex PCR reads, giving one row per CDR3 protein. In the table there are hundreds of thousands of distinct CDR3 sequences, over 15% of which are singletons. Patients aged 18 to 65 had newly diagnosed hyperthyroidism lasting under 2 months. Patients with uncontrolled infections, other autoimmune diseases, pregnancy or lactation were excluded. The germline gives CDR1 SGHTA, CDR2 FQGNSA. The CDR3 extends over 14 amino acids. Trimming took off 2 bases at V and 4 bases at J, with 11 bases between the two ends. This clonotype was seen many times. Its cognate antigen is unknown.

Sequenced input: blood. This clonotype was sampled from a woman between 50 and 59 years old with Graves' hyperthyroidism that later progressed to Graves' ophthalmopathy. The chain links TRBV7-2 to TRBJ1-1, with a tentative D call TRBD1 (5 bases). The CDR3 nucleotides read TGTGCCAGCAGCTTACAGGGACGGGGCACTGAAGCTTTCTTT. As protein: CASSLQGRGTEAFF. The full variable domain, completed using reference TRBV7-2 and TRBJ1-1, is GAGVSQSPSNKVTEKGKDVELRCDPISGHTALYWYRQSLGQGLEFLIYFQGNSAPDKSGLPSDRFSAERTGGSVSTLTIQRTQQEDSAVYLCASSLQGRGTEAFFGQGTRLTVV.